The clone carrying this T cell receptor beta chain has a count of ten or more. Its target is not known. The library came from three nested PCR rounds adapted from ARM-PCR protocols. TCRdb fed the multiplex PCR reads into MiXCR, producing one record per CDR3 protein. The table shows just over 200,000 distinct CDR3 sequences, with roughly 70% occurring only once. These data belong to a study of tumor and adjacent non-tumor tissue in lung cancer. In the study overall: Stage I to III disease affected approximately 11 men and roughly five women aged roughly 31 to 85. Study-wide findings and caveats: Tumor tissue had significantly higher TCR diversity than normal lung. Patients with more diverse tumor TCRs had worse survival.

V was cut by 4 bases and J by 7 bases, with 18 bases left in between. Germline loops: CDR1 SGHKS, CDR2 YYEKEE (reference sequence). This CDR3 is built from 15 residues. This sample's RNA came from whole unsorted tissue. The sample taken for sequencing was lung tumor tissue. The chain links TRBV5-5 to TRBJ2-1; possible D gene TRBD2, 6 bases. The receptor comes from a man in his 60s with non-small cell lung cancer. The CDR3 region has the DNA TGTGCCAGCAGCGCTGTGGGAGGAGTTCGGAATGAGCAGTTCTTC. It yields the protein CASSAVGGVRNEQFF.